This TCR beta chain is from a study of a mutant IDH1 vaccine in newly diagnosed glioma. Study information: Treatment recipients were approximately 60% male and around 40% female, and their mean age was approximately 43 years.

Time point in this sample: baseline, week 1 (first vaccination visit). Noted treatment: pre-vaccination baseline after standard-of-care therapy. Tumors from donors were new WHO grade 3 or 4 IDH1-mutant astrocytomas with ATRX loss. TCRdb's table, derived via immunoSEQ multiplex PCR, lists solely in-frame clones and lacks some. The sample consists of around 100,000 clones, approximately 80% of them appearing once. The CDR3 consists of 14 residues. Trimming stripped 0 bases from V and 5 bases from J, with 13 bases between. Germline CDR1 is GTSNPN and CDR2 is SVGIG (reference sequence). This receptor was identified in a man between 40 and 49 years old with glioma. Some clones in this sample may be carry-over from other donors' samples. The chain carries TRBV30 and TRBJ1-1, with D unclear. The sequences come from PBMCs, collected from a glioma patient treated with radiotherapy, temozolomide or both. CDR3 sequence: CAWSVTYTGTEAFF. In DNA form, the CDR3 reads TGTGCCTGGAGTGTAACATACACGGGGACTGAAGCTTTCTTT. Supplemented by reference TRBV30 and TRBJ1-1, the full variable domain reads SQTIHQWPATLVQPVGSPLSLECTVEGTSNPNLYWYRQAAGRGLQLLFYSVGIGQISSEVPQNLSASRPQDRQFILSSKKLLLSDSGFYLCAWSVTYTGTEAFFGQGTRLTVV.